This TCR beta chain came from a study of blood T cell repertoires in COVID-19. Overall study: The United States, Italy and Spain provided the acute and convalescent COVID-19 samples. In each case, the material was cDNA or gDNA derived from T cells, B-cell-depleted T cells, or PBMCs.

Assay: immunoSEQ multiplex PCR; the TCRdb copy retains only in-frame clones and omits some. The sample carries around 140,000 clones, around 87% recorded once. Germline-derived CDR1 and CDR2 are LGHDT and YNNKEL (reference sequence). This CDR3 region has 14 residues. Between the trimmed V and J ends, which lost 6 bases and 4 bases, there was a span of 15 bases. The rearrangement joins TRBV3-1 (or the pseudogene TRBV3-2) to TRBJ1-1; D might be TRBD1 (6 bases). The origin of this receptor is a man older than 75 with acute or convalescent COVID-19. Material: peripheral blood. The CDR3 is CASSLTGDSTEAFF. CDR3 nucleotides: TGTGCCAGCAGTCTGACAGGCGATAGCACTGAAGCTTTCTTT.